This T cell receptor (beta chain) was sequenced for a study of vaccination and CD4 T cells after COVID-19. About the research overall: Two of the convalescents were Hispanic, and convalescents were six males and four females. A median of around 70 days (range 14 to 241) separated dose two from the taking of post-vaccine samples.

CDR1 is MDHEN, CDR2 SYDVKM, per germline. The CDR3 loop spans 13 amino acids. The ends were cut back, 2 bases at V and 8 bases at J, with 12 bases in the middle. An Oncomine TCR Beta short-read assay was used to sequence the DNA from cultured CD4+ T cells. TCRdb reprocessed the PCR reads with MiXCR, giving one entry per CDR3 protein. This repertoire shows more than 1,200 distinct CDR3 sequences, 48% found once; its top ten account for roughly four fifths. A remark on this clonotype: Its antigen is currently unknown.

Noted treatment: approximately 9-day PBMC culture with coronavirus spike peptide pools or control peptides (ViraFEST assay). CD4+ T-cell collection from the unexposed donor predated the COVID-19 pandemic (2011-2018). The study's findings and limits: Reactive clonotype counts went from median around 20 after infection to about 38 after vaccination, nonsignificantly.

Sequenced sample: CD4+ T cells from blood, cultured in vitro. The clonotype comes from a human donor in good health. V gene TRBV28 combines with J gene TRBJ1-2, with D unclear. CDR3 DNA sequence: TGTGCCAGCAGTTTACTGGGGTTGGAAGGCTACACCTTC. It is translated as CASSLLGLEGYTF.